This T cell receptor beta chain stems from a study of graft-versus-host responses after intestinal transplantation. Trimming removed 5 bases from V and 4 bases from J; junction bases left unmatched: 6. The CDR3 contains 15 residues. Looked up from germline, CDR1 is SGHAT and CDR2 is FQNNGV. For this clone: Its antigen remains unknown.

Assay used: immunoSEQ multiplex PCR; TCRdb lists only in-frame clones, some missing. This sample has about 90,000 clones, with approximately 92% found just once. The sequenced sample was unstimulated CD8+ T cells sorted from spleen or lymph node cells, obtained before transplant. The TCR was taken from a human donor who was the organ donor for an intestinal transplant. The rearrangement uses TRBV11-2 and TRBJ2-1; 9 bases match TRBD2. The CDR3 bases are TGTGCCAGCAGCACCGGACTAGCGATATACAATGAGCAGTTCTTC. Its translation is CASSTGLAIYNEQFF.